The 18 T cell receptor beta chains below come from one sample, sequenced in a study of pediatric ulcerative colitis. The data were produced by immunoSEQ multiplex PCR, yet TCRdb's version contains in-frame clones alone and is incomplete. The sample lists 35,000 to 45,000 clones, around 78% occurring once. Sequenced: blood. These receptors were collected from a girl aged 10-17 years with moderate ulcerative colitis.

V and J are TRBV27 and TRBJ2-2; D gene unclear. Trimming shortened V by 6 bases and J by 0 bases, and 8 bases separated the two germline ends. CDR3 length: 14 residues. The germline gives CDR1 MNHEY, CDR2 SMNVEV (reference sequence). The CDR3 loop reads CASRLNANTGELFF. The DNA for the CDR3 is TGTGCCAGCAGGCTCAACGCGAACACCGGGGAGCTGTTTTTT.

This chain joins TRBV19 and TRBJ1-4; D unresolved. The germline V gene encodes CDR1 LNHDA and CDR2 SQIVND (reference sequence). This CDR3 is built from 14 residues. Trimming pared 3 bases from V and 5 bases from J, leaving 10 bases between. As DNA, the CDR3 is TGTGCCAGTAGTATTGGCCGGGTGAATGAAAAACTGTTTTTT. Its protein product is CASSIGRVNEKLFF.

V is TRBV9 and J is TRBJ2-7; weak D call: TRBD1 (7 bases). V shed 0 bases and J shed 9 bases, with 28 bases lying between them. This CDR3 contains 18 residues. CDR1 is SGDLS and CDR2 is YYNGEE in the germline V gene. Here the CDR3 DNA reads TGTGCCAGCAGCGTAGGGTTCGGAGGGACAGATAGGCTGCCTGGGCAGTACTTC. Residues: CASSVGFGGTDRLPGQYF.

The chain uses TRBV7-6 and TRBJ1-1; perhaps TRBD1 as D (5 bases). CDR1 SGHVS and CDR2 FNYEAQ come from the germline V gene. Trimming took 0 bases from V and 0 from J, leaving 11 bases between them. The CDR3 contains 16 residues. The CDR3 DNA reads TGTGCCAGCAGCTTAGCCTCCACGACAGTGAACACTGAAGCTTTCTTT. Amino acid sequence: CASSLASTTVNTEAFF.

This CDR3 reads CASSLTREGTEAFF. CDR3 nucleotides: TGTGCCAGCAGTTTAACCCGGGAGGGCACTGAAGCTTTCTTT. This chain connects TRBV28 to TRBJ1-1; D gene ambiguous. The germline gives CDR1 MDHEN, CDR2 SYDVKM. V gave up 2 bases and J gave up 4 bases, with 11 bases separating them. The CDR3 contains 14 residues.

The gene calls are TRBV11-1 and TRBJ1-1, with D possibly matching TRBD1 (5 bases). This CDR3 spans 16 amino acids. Germline lookup yields CDR1 SGHAT and CDR2 FQDESV (reference sequence). Trimming stripped 3 bases from V and 0 bases from J, with 14 bases between. The CDR3 is CASSFRQLGLNTEAFF. Here the CDR3 DNA reads TGTGCCAGCAGCTTTCGACAGCTCGGACTGAACACTGAAGCTTTCTTT.

The chain combines TRBV5-1 with TRBJ2-7; TRBD1 might be the D (6 bases). The CDR3 length is 15 residues. Germline V CDR1 and CDR2: SGHRS, YFSETQ. Trimming took 0 bases from V and 4 from J, leaving 14 bases between them. Here the CDR3 reads CASSLAQGPPYEQYF. CDR3 bases: TGCGCCAGCAGCTTGGCACAGGGTCCACCATACGAGCAGTACTTC.

This chain links TRBV6-5 with TRBJ2-7; possible D gene TRBD1, 5 bases. CDR3 size: 14 residues. V lost 6 bases and J 0 bases, leaving 12 bases between the germline ends. Germline lookup yields CDR1 MNHEY and CDR2 SVGAGI. The DNA for the CDR3 is TGTGCCAGCAGCATGGACAACTTCTCCTACGAGCAGTACTTC. Translating gives CASSMDNFSYEQYF.

The chain couples TRBV30 to TRBJ1-1; D uncertain. The CDR3 has 14 amino acids. Germline V gene data show CDR1 as GTSNPN and CDR2 as SVGIG (reference sequence). V shed 4 bases and J shed 1 base, with 13 bases lying between them. DNA for the CDR3: TGTGCCTGGACTGAACCCGTCCCGAACACTGAAGCTTTCTTT. This translates into CAWTEPVPNTEAFF.

The chain's CDR3 is CAISGGGGGFLETQYF. The CDR3 DNA is TGTGCCATCAGTGGAGGCGGGGGGGGCTTTTTGGAGACCCAGTACTTC. The chain joins TRBV10-3 to TRBJ2-5, with 9 bases aligning to TRBD2. The CDR3 sequence is 16 residues long. V shed 4 bases and J 5 bases; nucleotides not matched to a gene: 11. Germline CDR1 and CDR2: ENHRY and SYGVKD.

The chain combines TRBV5-8 with TRBJ2-1; D is possibly TRBD2 (5 bases). The CDR3 runs 16 residues. The V end was cut by 0 bases, the J end by 0 bases, with 10 bases between. The V gene's germline CDR1 is SGHTS and CDR2 YDEGEE. The CDR3 region is CASSLVPSPSYNEQFF. The CDR3 DNA is TGTGCCAGCAGCTTGGTGCCTAGCCCCTCCTACAATGAGCAGTTCTTC.

This chain connects TRBV19 to TRBJ1-5; 7 bases agree with TRBD1. V dropped 3 bases and J dropped 4; count of bases not matched to a gene: 9. Germline CDR1 reads LNHDA; CDR2 reads SQIVND (reference sequence). The CDR3 runs 16 residues. The CDR3 region is CASSMKGRGGNQPQHF. The DNA of the CDR3 is TGTGCCAGTAGTATGAAGGGCAGGGGGGGAAATCAGCCCCAGCATTTT.

This clone was recorded once. The J gene is TRBJ2-1, the V gene TRBV2; D not certain. This CDR3 spans 13 amino acids. V gave up 7 bases and J gave up 7 bases, with 14 bases separating them. The germline V gene has CDR1 SNHLY and CDR2 FYNNEI. The DNA of the CDR3 is TGTGCCAGCAAGGCGGACCCCTGGAATGAGCAGTTCTTC. Translating gives CASKADPWNEQFF.

The chain joins TRBV10-3 to TRBJ2-3, with D uncertain. There are 15 residues in the CDR3. The germline gives CDR1 ENHRY, CDR2 SYGVKD. The V end was cut by 10 bases, the J end by 2 bases, with 19 bases between. The CDR3 bases are TGTGCCACTACCTCCGGGTCGGTCCCCACAGATACGCAGTATTTT. Protein product: CATTSGSVPTDTQYF.

This chain joins TRBV2 and TRBJ2-1; a possible D gene is TRBD2 (6 bases). The germline gives CDR1 SNHLY, CDR2 FYNNEI. The V and J ends lost 6 bases and 3 bases respectively, with 12 bases between them. CDR3 length: 14 residues. CDR3 DNA: TGTGCCAGCAGCGGACCCGGGAGCTACAATGAGCAGTTCTTC. Amino acids: CASSGPGSYNEQFF.

The J gene is TRBJ2-7, the V gene TRBV14, with 14 nucleotides matching TRBD2. Germline assignment: CDR1 SGHDN and CDR2 FVKESK. The V and J ends lost 4 bases and 7 bases, in that order; junction bases with no gene match: 9. The CDR3 has 16 amino acids. For the CDR3, the DNA is TGTGCCAGCAGCCTAAGAGGGACTAGCGGGAGAAGTGAGCAGTACTTC. Residues: CASSLRGTSGRSEQYF.

V is TRBV15 and J is TRBJ1-2; D gene uncertain. Germline values: CDR1 LNHNV, CDR2 YYDKDF (reference sequence). The CDR3 sequence is 13 residues long. V lost 1 base to trimming and J lost 7 bases, with 10 bases between them. CDR3 DNA: TGTGCCACCAGCAGAGGGGAAGGTCCTGGCTACACCTTC. It encodes CATSRGEGPGYTF.

The DNA of the CDR3 is TGTGCCAGCAGCTCGGGACAGGTTTACGAGCAGTACTTC. Translating it yields CASSSGQVYEQYF. V usage is TRBV11-3 and J usage is TRBJ2-7; TRBD1 matches at 8 bases. The CDR3 covers 13 residues. The J segment lost 4 bases and the V segment lost 4 bases, leaving 3 bases of the junction unmatched. Germline-derived CDR1 and CDR2 are SGHNT and YENEEA.